This T cell receptor beta chain was observed in a study of T cell responses to AZD1222 COVID-19 vaccine. Some clones are missing from TCRdb's copy, which holds only in-frame ones; the method was immunoSEQ multiplex PCR. The sample shows 200,000 to 250,000 clones, around 94% of them seen only once. Study-wide results and limits: Mapped onto spike, vaccine-associated CD4 TCRs spanned it and were dominant at 160-218 and 743-854. A reported finding is that nearly half of spike-specific TCRs target unmutated variant regions.

Remarks on this clone: Its target is not known.

The sequencing here drew on peripheral blood, taken 28 days after the second dose of the MenACWY control vaccine. This sequence originates from an adult who received the MenACWY meningococcal vaccine as a control.

Written as DNA, the CDR3 is TGTGCCAGCAGCTTGACTAGTGTCGGAGATACGCAGTATTTT. This translates into CASSLTSVGDTQYF. V is TRBV7-2 and J is TRBJ2-3; D possibly corresponds to TRBD2 (6 bases). Germline values: CDR1 SGHTA, CDR2 FQGNSA. V was clipped by 3 bases and J by 5 bases, with 12 bases between them. The CDR3 consists of 14 residues.